This T cell receptor beta chain was recovered during a study of T cell responses to AZD1222 COVID-19 vaccine. Study-wide points: Baseline testing showed seropositivity in only six AZD1222 recipients. Nearly half of the spike-specific TCRs reportedly recognize variant regions that carry no mutations. After the peak T cell response, and only then, were repertoires sampled.

Whether given at about 4 or about 12 weeks, second doses were pooled. In the case of this clone: Its matching antigen is unknown.

Trimming removed 6 bases from V and 8 bases from J, with 10 bases in between. CDR1 is MNHEY and CDR2 is SMNVEV in the germline V gene (reference sequence). The CDR3 covers 12 residues. Assay used: immunoSEQ multiplex PCR; TCRdb lists only in-frame clones, some missing. In the table there are some 100,000 clones, more than 85% of which are singletons. The sequence was collected from an adult who received the AZD1222 COVID-19 vaccine. The chain recombines TRBV27 with TRBJ2-2; D is uncertain. The source was peripheral blood, collected 28 days after the second AZD1222 dose. The CDR3 bases are TGTGCCAGCAGCCCCATAAAGGGGGAGCTGTTTTTT. Its translation is CASSPIKGELFF.